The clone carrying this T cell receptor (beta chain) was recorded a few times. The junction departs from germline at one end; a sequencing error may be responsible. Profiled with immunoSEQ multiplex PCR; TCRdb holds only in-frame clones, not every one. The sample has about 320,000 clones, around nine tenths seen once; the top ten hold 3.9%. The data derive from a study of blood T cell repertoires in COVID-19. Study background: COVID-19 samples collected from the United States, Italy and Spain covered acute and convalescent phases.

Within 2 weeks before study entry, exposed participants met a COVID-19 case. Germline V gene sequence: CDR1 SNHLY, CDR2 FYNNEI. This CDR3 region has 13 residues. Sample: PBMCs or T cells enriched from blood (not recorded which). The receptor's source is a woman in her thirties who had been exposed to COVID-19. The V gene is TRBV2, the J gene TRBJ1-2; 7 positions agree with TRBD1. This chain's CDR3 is CASRGTAAGGHTF. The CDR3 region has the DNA TGTGCCAGCAGGGGGACAGCGGCTGGTGGCCACACCTTC.